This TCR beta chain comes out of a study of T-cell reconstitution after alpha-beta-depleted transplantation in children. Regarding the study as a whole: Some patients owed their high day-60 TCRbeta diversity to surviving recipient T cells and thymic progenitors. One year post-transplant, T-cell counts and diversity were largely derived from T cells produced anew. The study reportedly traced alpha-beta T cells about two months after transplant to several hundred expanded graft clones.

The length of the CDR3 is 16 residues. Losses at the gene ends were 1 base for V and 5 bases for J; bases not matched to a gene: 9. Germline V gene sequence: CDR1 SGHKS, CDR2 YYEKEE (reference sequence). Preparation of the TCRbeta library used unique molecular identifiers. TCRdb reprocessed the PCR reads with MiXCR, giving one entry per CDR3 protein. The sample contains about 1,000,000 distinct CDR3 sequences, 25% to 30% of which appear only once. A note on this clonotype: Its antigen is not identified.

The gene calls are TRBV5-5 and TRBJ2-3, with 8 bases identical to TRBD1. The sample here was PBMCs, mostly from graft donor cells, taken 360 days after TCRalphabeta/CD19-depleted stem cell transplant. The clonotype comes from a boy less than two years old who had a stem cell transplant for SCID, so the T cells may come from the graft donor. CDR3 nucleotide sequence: TGTGCCAGCAGCTTGATTGGCAGGGGGCATGAAGATACGCAGTATTTT. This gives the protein CASSLIGRGHEDTQYF.